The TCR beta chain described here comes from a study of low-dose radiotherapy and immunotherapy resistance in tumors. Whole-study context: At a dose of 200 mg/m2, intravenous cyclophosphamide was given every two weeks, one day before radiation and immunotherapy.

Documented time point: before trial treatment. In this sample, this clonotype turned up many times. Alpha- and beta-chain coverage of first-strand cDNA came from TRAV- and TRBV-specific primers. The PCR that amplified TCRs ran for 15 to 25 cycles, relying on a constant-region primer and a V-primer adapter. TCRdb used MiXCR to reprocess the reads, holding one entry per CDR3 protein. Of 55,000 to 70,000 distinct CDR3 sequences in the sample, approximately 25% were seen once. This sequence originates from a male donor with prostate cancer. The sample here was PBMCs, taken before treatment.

The CDR3 coding sequence is TGCGCCAGCAGCCTGAGCCCGGGACAGGGGGTTGACGAGCAGTACTTC. Residues: CASSLSPGQGVDEQYF. The chain has TRBV5-1 and TRBJ2-7; 11 bases agree with TRBD1. The CDR3 spans 16 residues. Germline V gene sequence: CDR1 SGHRS, CDR2 YFSETQ. J was trimmed by 5 bases and V by 4 bases; bases with no gene match: 11.